Presented here are 31 T cell receptor beta chains from one specimen sequenced in a study of shared clonotypes between healthy human individuals. Using immunoSEQ multiplex PCR, the repertoire was profiled, and TCRdb retains in-frame clones only, with some absent. The table includes over 2 million clones, around 95% detected once. The specimen was naive CD4+ T cells sorted from blood. Noted subset: CD45RA+ positively selected. These receptor sequences come from a man aged 18-30 years in good health.

The chain links TRBV15 to TRBJ1-5; D remains ambiguous. This CDR3 has 17 residues. In germline, CDR1 is LNHNV, CDR2 YYDKDF (reference sequence). V lost 0 bases to trimming and J lost 2 bases, with 14 bases between them. Here the CDR3 reads CATSRDRLGGGNQPQHF. CDR3 nucleotides: TGTGCCACCAGCAGAGATAGGTTAGGTGGGGGCAATCAGCCCCAGCATTTT.

CDR3 nucleotide sequence: TGTGCCAGAAAGCAAGGGGAGACCCAGTACTTC. This encodes CARKQGETQYF. The chain carries TRBV2 and TRBJ2-5; D gene unclear. Germline lookup yields CDR1 SNHLY and CDR2 FYNNEI. V dropped 9 bases and J dropped 5 bases, with 10 bases sitting between them. This CDR3 has 11 amino acids.

The chain is built from TRBV5-6 and TRBJ1-2; 9 nucleotides line up with TRBD1. Germline CDR1 is SGHDT and CDR2 is YYEEEE. The CDR3 sequence is 13 residues long. V lost 3 bases, J lost 6 bases, and 3 bases stayed unmatched. CDR3 DNA: TGTGCCAGCAGCTGGGACAGGGTGAATGGCTACACCTTC. Its translation: CASSWDRVNGYTF. Variable domain in full (rest from reference TRBV5-6 and TRBJ1-2): DAGVTQSPTHLIKTRGQQVTLRCSPKSGHDTVSWYQQALGQGPQFIFQYYEEEERQRGNFPDRFSGHQFPNYSSELNVNALLLGDSALYLCASSWDRVNGYTFGSGTRLTVV.

The chain combines TRBV28 with TRBJ2-3; D gene ambiguous. Trimming removed 3 bases from V and 0 bases from J, with 13 bases in between. The CDR3 runs to 16 residues. From germline, CDR1 is MDHEN and CDR2 SYDVKM. CDR3 nucleotide sequence: TGTGCCAGCAGTTTCGGGTATCTCCTCAGCACAGATACGCAGTATTTT. Amino acid sequence: CASSFGYLLSTDTQYF.

This clone was detected many times. Other DNA sequences in the same sample also yield this CDR3. The chain has TRBV9 and TRBJ2-1; D gene unclear. With 4 bases removed from V and 1 base from J, the gap between germline ends came to 12 bases. From germline, CDR1 is SGDLS and CDR2 YYNGEE. The CDR3 runs to 15 residues. The CDR3 here is CASSLNLGSYNEQFF. DNA for the CDR3: TGTGCCAGCAGCTTGAACCTGGGGTCCTACAATGAGCAGTTCTTC.

The J gene is TRBJ2-7, the V gene TRBV18; D is possibly TRBD1 (6 bases). This CDR3 contains 15 residues. Germline V gene sequence: CDR1 KGHSH, CDR2 LQKENI. Trimming stripped 4 bases from V and 5 bases from J, with 18 bases between. The CDR3 spells CASSLSQGRTHEQYF. CDR3 in DNA: TGTGCCAGCTCACTTTCACAGGGAAGGACGCACGAGCAGTACTTC.

This sequence joins TRBV5-4 and TRBJ2-2; D is unclear. V lost 1 base and J lost 6, with 4 bases in between. The CDR3 is made up of 12 amino acids. Germline loops: CDR1 SGHNT, CDR2 YYREEE (reference sequence). CDR3 DNA sequence: TGTGCCAGCAGCTTGATATCCGGGGAGCTGTTTTTT. This encodes CASSLISGELFF.

This clone has a single count. The V gene is TRBV19, the J gene TRBJ1-2; D uncertain. The CDR3 runs 12 residues. Trimming took 0 bases from V and 8 from J, leaving 7 bases between them. Germline V lookup: CDR1 LNHDA, CDR2 SQIVND (reference sequence). CDR3 amino acids: CASSIEGRGYTF. The CDR3 DNA reads TGTGCCAGTAGTATAGAGGGTCGCGGCTACACCTTC.

This clone is a singleton in its sample. The V call is TRBV6-5, the J call TRBJ2-5; 7 positions agree with TRBD2. The CDR3 runs to 13 residues. With V trimmed by 9 bases and J by 5 bases, 9 bases remained unmatched. CDR1 is MNHEY, CDR2 SVGAGI, per germline. CDR3 bases: TGTGCCAGTCACCGGACTAGTGGGGAGACCCAGTACTTC. Its translation is CASHRTSGETQYF.

This sequence joins TRBV5-1 and TRBJ1-1; D ambiguous. The length of the CDR3 is 11 residues. Per the germline V gene, CDR1 is SGHRS and CDR2 is YFSETQ. V dropped 5 bases and J dropped 4 bases, with 6 bases sitting between them. CDR3: CASREATEAFF. CDR3 nucleotides: TGCGCCAGCAGGGAGGCCACTGAAGCTTTCTTT.

V usage is TRBV4-3 and J usage is TRBJ1-2, with D possibly matching TRBD1 (5 bases). The CDR3 runs to 15 residues. The ends were cut back, 1 base at V and 3 bases at J, with 12 bases in the middle. Per the germline V gene, CDR1 is LGHNA and CDR2 is YSLEER. The CDR3 sequence is CASSQVWGADYGYTF. DNA for the CDR3: TGCGCCAGCAGCCAAGTATGGGGCGCTGACTATGGCTACACCTTC.

The J gene is TRBJ1-1, the V gene TRBV7-8; D remains unclear. Looked up from germline, CDR1 is SGHVS and CDR2 is FQNEAQ. V gave up 1 base and J gave up 4 bases, with 13 bases separating them. This CDR3 is built from 15 residues. The CDR3 loop reads CASSLGLESGTEAFF. In DNA, the CDR3 is TGTGCCAGCAGCTTAGGTCTGGAGTCTGGCACTGAAGCTTTCTTT.

The chain combines TRBV7-6 with TRBJ2-7; perhaps TRBD1 as D (6 bases). This CDR3 comprises 15 residues. V lost 2 bases to trimming and J lost 5 bases, with 16 bases between them. Germline assignment: CDR1 SGHVS and CDR2 FNYEAQ. The CDR3 nucleotides are TGTGCCAGCAGCTTAATCGGTGTTTCAGGGGACGAGCAGTACTTC. Amino acid sequence: CASSLIGVSGDEQYF.

This chain connects TRBV5-1 to TRBJ1-6; D may be TRBD1 (6 bases). Germline V gene data show CDR1 as SGHRS and CDR2 as YFSETQ. The CDR3 sequence is 15 residues long. V was trimmed by 5 bases and J by 2 bases, leaving 11 bases between them. The DNA for the CDR3 is TGCGCCAGCAGTCAAGGACAGACCTATAATTCACCCCTCCACTTT. The encoded protein is CASSQGQTYNSPLHF.

As regards this clone: This specimen includes other DNA sequences encoding the same CDR3. The V gene is TRBV7-9, the J gene TRBJ1-1; D call uncertain. From germline, CDR1 is SEHNR and CDR2 FQNEAQ (reference sequence). Trimming left V 0 bases short and J 5 bases short, with 7 bases between. This CDR3 region has 13 residues. In DNA, the CDR3 is TGTGCCAGCAGCTTAGCAGGGATTACTGAAGCTTTCTTT. Encoded protein: CASSLAGITEAFF. Full variable domain (missing parts from reference TRBV7-9 and TRBJ1-1): DTGVSQNPRHKITKRGQNVTFRCDPISEHNRLYWYRQTLGQGPEFLTYFQNEAQLEKSRLLSDRFSAERPKGSFSTLEIQRTEQGDSAMYLCASSLAGITEAFFGQGTRLTVV.

DNA of the CDR3: TGTGCCAGCAGCTCGCAGGGGTTGGATTCTGAAGCTTTCTTT. It codes for CASSSQGLDSEAFF. The chain employs TRBV7-3 and TRBJ1-1, with D possibly matching TRBD1 (6 bases). V was pared by 4 bases and J by 6 bases, with 15 bases between. CDR1 and CDR2 (germline): SGHTA, FQGTGA. The CDR3 length is 14 residues.

The J gene is TRBJ1-1, the V gene TRBV11-2; D is uncertain. The V end lost 4 bases, the J end lost 0 bases, and 6 bases lay between the germline ends. CDR1 is SGHAT, CDR2 FQNNGV, per germline. This CDR3 is built from 13 residues. DNA for the CDR3: TGTGCCAGCAGCTCTACAATGAACACTGAAGCTTTCTTT. This encodes CASSSTMNTEAFF.

The CDR3 sequence: CASSLGPAGAFEETQYF. The CDR3 nucleotides are TGCGCCAGCAGCTTGGGGCCAGCGGGGGCCTTTGAAGAGACCCAGTACTTC. This chain joins TRBV5-1 and TRBJ2-5; 8 bases line up with TRBD2. The ends lost 0 bases at V and 3 bases at J; junction bases unmatched: 10. The germline V gene encodes CDR1 SGHRS and CDR2 YFSETQ. The CDR3 spans 17 residues.

This rearrangement joins TRBV2 to TRBJ1-4; no definite D call. Trimming pared 1 base from V and 11 bases from J, leaving 20 bases between. Germline V gene data show CDR1 as SNHLY and CDR2 as FYNNEI. There are 16 residues in the CDR3. The CDR3: CASSEEDLSVGSKLFF. The DNA for the CDR3 is TGTGCCAGCAGTGAAGAAGACTTATCGGTCGGGTCTAAACTGTTTTTT. Looking up the rest from reference TRBV2 and TRBJ1-4 gives the full variable domain: EPEVTQTPSHQVTQMGQEVILRCVPISNHLYFYWYRQILGQKVEFLVSFYNNEISEKSEIFDDQFSVERPDGSNFTLKIRSTKLEDSAMYFCASSEEDLSVGSKLFFGSGTQLSVL.

The rearrangement uses TRBV2 and TRBJ2-2; 7 nucleotides line up with TRBD2. J was trimmed by 5 bases and V by 7 bases; bases with no gene match: 7. The CDR3 runs to 14 residues. In germline, CDR1 is SNHLY, CDR2 FYNNEI. DNA for the CDR3: TGTGCCAGCATTTTGCAGGGAGGGACCGGGGAGCTGTTTTTT. Encoded protein: CASILQGGTGELFF.

The chain uses TRBV18 and TRBJ2-3, with 8 positions matching TRBD2. Germline values: CDR1 KGHSH, CDR2 LQKENI. The J segment lost 4 bases and the V segment lost 6 bases, leaving 6 bases of the junction unmatched. The CDR3 sequence is 14 residues long. DNA of the CDR3: TGTGCCAGCTCCTTGGGACTAGTTCCAGATACGCAGTATTTT. It translates to CASSLGLVPDTQYF. Combining the CDR3 with reference TRBV18 and TRBJ2-3 gives the whole variable domain NAGVMQNPRHLVRRRGQEARLRCSPMKGHSHVYWYRQLPEEGLKFMVYLQKENIIDESGMPKERFSAEFPKEGPSILRIQQVVRGDSAAYFCASSLGLVPDTQYFGPGTRLTVL.

The chain carries TRBV19 and TRBJ1-1; D remains unclear. Germline CDR1 LNHDA, CDR2 SQIVND (reference sequence). There are 13 residues in the CDR3. Deletions cut 10 bases from V and 4 bases from J, with 16 bases between. The CDR3 sequence is CATKGWEATEAFF. The CDR3 DNA sequence: TGTGCCACCAAAGGATGGGAAGCCACTGAAGCTTTCTTT.

V usage is TRBV7-9 and J usage is TRBJ1-6, with D perhaps TRBD1 (5 bases). Germline CDR1 SEHNR, CDR2 FQNEAQ (reference sequence). V was cut by 2 bases and J by 5 bases, with 16 bases left in between. CDR3 length: 17 amino acids. The CDR3 sequence is CASSLSEASGHNSPLHF. CDR3 sequence (DNA): TGTGCCAGCAGCTTAAGTGAAGCGTCGGGACATAATTCACCCCTCCACTTT.

V usage is TRBV5-8 and J usage is TRBJ1-6, with D unresolved. The CDR3 covers 14 residues. The ends were cut back, 2 bases at V and 6 bases at J, with 9 bases in the middle. Germline CDR1 and CDR2: SGHTS and YDEGEE. CDR3 bases: TGTGCCAGCAGCTTAATGGCAGCTAATTCACCCCTCCACTTT. Protein: CASSLMAANSPLHF.

The V and J genes are TRBV7-2 and TRBJ2-5; maybe TRBD1 (5 bases). Trimming left V 5 bases short and J 1 base short, with 8 bases between. The CDR3 is 13 residues long. CDR1 SGHTA and CDR2 FQGNSA come from the germline V gene. CDR3 sequence reads: CASSPTVQETQYF. CDR3 bases: TGTGCCAGCAGCCCGACAGTCCAAGAGACCCAGTACTTC.

The chain combines TRBV6-6 with TRBJ2-1; 14 nucleotides agree with TRBD2. V was clipped by 6 bases and J by 8 bases; unmatched bases: 6. The CDR3 totals 15 residues. CDR1 is MNHNY and CDR2 is SVGAGI in the germline V gene (reference sequence). CDR3 nucleotide sequence: TGTGCCAGCAGCACGGGACTAGCGGGAGTTGATGAGCAGTTCTTC. It is translated as CASSTGLAGVDEQFF.

V gene TRBV7-2 combines with J gene TRBJ1-2, with D uncertain. Deletions cut 1 base from V and 5 bases from J, with 17 bases between. CDR3 length: 16 amino acids. Germline assignment: CDR1 SGHTA and CDR2 FQGNSA. The CDR3 is CASSLGWAESIYGYTF. As DNA, the CDR3 is TGTGCCAGCAGCTTAGGGTGGGCCGAGTCTATTTATGGCTACACCTTC.

To note about this clone: This specimen includes other DNA sequences encoding the same CDR3. This chain connects TRBV18 to TRBJ2-1; 7 bases are a match to TRBD1. Germline V CDR1 and CDR2: KGHSH, LQKENI. Trimming removed 2 bases from V and 2 bases from J; junction bases left unmatched: 0. CDR3 size: 14 residues. CDR3 coding DNA: TGTGCCAGCTCACCAGGGACAGCCTACAATGAGCAGTTCTTC. This encodes CASSPGTAYNEQFF.

The CDR3 loop is CASSVEPLQEQYF. CDR3 DNA: TGTGCCAGCAGCGTAGAACCTCTCCAGGAGCAGTACTTC. The J gene is TRBJ2-7, the V gene TRBV9, with no clear D. The CDR3 covers 13 residues. The V end was cut by 0 bases, the J end by 7 bases, with 11 bases between. The germline CDR1 and CDR2 sequences are SGDLS and YYNGEE.

The chain has TRBV18 and TRBJ2-7; D is ambiguous. This CDR3 contains 13 residues. Trimming removed 3 bases from V and 0 bases from J, with 6 bases in between. CDR1 and CDR2 (germline): KGHSH, LQKENI. DNA for the CDR3: TGTGCCAGCTCACCCAGCGCCTCCTACGAGCAGTACTTC. Translating it yields CASSPSASYEQYF.

The CDR3 sequence is CASRGQGMNTEAFF. Here the CDR3 DNA reads TGTGCCAGCAGGGGGCAGGGGATGAACACTGAAGCTTTCTTT. This sequence joins TRBV2 and TRBJ1-1; a weak D match, TRBD1 (6 bases). V was clipped by 6 bases and J by 0 bases, with 11 bases between them. In germline, CDR1 is SNHLY, CDR2 FYNNEI. The CDR3 covers 14 residues. The whole variable domain, remainder taken from reference TRBV2 and TRBJ1-1, is EPEVTQTPSHQVTQMGQEVILRCVPISNHLYFYWYRQILGQKVEFLVSFYNNEISEKSEIFDDQFSVERPDGSNFTLKIRSTKLEDSAMYFCASRGQGMNTEAFFGQGTRLTVV.